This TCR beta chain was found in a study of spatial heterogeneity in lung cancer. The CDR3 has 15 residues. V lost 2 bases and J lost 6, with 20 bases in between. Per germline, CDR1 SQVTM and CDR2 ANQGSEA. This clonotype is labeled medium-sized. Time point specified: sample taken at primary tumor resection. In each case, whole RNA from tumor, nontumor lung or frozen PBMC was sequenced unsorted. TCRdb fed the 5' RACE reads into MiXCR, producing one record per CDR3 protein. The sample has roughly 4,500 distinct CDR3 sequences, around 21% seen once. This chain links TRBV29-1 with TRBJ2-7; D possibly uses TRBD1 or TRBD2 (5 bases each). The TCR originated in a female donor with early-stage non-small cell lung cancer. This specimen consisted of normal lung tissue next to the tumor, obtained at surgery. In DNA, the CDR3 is TGCAGCGTTGAAAGGGCGGGTCAGGGTGTTTCCGAGCAGTACTTC. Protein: CSVERAGQGVSEQYF.